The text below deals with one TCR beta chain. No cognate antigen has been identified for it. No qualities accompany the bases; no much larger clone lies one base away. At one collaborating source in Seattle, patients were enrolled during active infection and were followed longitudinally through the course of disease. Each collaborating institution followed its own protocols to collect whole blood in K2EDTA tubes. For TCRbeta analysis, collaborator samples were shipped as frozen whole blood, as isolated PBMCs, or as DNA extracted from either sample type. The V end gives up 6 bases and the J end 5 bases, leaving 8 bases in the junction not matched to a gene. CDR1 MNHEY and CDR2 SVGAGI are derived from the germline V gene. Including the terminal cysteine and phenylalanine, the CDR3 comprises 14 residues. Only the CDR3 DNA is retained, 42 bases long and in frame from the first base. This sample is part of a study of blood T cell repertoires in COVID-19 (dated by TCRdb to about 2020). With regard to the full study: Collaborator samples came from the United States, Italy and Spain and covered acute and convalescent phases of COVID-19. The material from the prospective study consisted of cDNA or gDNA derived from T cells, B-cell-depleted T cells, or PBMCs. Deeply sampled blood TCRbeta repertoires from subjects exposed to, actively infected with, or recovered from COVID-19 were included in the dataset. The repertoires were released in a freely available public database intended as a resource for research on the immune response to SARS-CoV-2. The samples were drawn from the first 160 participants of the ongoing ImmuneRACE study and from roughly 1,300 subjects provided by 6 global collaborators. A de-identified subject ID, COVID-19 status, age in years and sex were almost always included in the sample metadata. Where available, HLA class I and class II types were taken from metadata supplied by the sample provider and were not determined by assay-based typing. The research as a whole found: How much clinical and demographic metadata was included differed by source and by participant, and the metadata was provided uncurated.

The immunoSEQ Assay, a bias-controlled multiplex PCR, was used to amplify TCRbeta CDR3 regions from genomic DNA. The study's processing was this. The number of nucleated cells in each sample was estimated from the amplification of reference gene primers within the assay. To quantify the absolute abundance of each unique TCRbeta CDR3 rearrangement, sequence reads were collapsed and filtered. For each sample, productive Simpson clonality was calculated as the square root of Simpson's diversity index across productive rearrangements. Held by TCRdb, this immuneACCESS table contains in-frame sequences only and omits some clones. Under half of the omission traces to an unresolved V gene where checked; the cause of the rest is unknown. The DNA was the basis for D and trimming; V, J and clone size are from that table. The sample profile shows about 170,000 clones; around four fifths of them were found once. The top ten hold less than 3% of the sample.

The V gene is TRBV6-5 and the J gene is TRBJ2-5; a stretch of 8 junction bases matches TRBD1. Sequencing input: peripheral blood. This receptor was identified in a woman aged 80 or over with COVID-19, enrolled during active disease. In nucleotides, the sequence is TGTGCCAGCAGATCTCCAGGGGGCGGTGAGACCCAGTACTTC. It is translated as CASRSPGGGETQYF.